The rows below give T cell receptor beta chains drawn from one sample of a study of blood T cell repertoires in COVID-19. Data came from immunoSEQ multiplex PCR; TCRdb stores just in-frame clones and leaves some out. The sample records about 410,000 clones, about nine tenths being singletons. Sequencing was done on a sample of peripheral blood. These receptors were taken from a woman in her 30s with active or convalescent COVID-19. Each CDR3 is given with its conserved first and last residue. The order of the fields is J gene, V gene, clone size, D gene, CDR3 DNA, CDR3 protein. The D gene is left open where the match is weak. Rows give clone size only sometimes, using once, few, many, or a class for an expanded clone.

>TRBJ1-2|TRBV7-9|.|.
TGTGCCAGCAGCTCGGACAAGGCATCCAACTATGGCTACACCTTC
CASSSDKASNYGYTF
>TRBJ2-2|TRBV6-4|.|.
TGTGCCAGCAGTGACAGGGAGGCCGGGGAGCTGTTTTTT
CASSDREAGELFF
>TRBJ2-1|TRBV6-5|.|TRBD2
TGTGCCAGCAGCTCTAGCGGGGGAGGGAATGAGCAGTTCTTC
CASSSSGGGNEQFF
>TRBJ2-5|TRBV5-1|.|TRBD2
TGCGCCAGCACCCGGAGCGGGGGCGAATCAGAGACCCAGTACTTC
CASTRSGGESETQYF
>TRBJ2-7|TRBV3-1/TRBV3-2|.|TRBD1
TGTGCCAGCAGCCAAGAGGAAGACAGGGGGTCCTCCTACGAGCAGTACTTC
CASSQEEDRGSSYEQYF
>TRBJ1-2|TRBV2|.|TRBD1
TGTGCCAGCAGGGGGACAGGGAACTATGGCTACACCTTC
CASRGTGNYGYTF
>TRBJ2-5|TRBV5-6|.|.
TGTGCCAGCAGCTTGTGGGGCGGATCAACCCAGTACTTC
CASSLWGGSTQYF
>TRBJ2-3|TRBV3-1/TRBV3-2|once|TRBD2
TGTGCCAGCAGCCCTAGCGGGGGATTTTCAGATACGCAGTATTTT
CASSPSGGFSDTQYF
>TRBJ2-3|TRBV19|.|.
TGTGCCAGTAGTATAGATGGTGGTGGGGCCGGATACACAGATACGCAGTATTTT
CASSIDGGGAGYTDTQYF
>TRBJ2-7|TRBV4-2|.|TRBD2
TGTGCCAGCAGCCAAGATCTACGGGGGGCCTACGAGCAGTACTTC
CASSQDLRGAYEQYF
>TRBJ1-4|TRBV2|.|.
TGTGCCAGCAAACGAGAGAATGAAAAACTGTTTTTT
CASKRENEKLFF
>TRBJ2-5|TRBV2|.|.
TGTGCCAGCAGTGAATGGCAGGGGTCCCAAGAGACCCAGTACTTC
CASSEWQGSQETQYF
>TRBJ1-2|TRBV19|once|TRBD1
TGTGCCAGTATCCACCCTCCGGGACAGGGCCACCTGGGTGGCTACACCTTC
CASIHPPGQGHLGGYTF
>TRBJ1-1|TRBV11-2|.|TRBD1
TGTGCCAGCAGCCCGGGGACAGGGGGCGCGGACACTGAAGCTTTCTTT
CASSPGTGGADTEAFF
>TRBJ2-7|TRBV6-1|.|.
TGTGCCAGCAGTGAACCCCTTAGGAGGACGCAGTACTTC
CASSEPLRRTQYF
>TRBJ2-3|TRBV3-1/TRBV3-2|.|.
TGTGCCAGCAGCTGGCGGGGTGCGGTCCCTAGCACAGATACGCAGTATTTT
CASSWRGAVPSTDTQYF
>TRBJ2-7|TRBV5-1|.|TRBD2
TGCGCCAGCAGCTCACGGACTAGCGGGAGAGGGCCCCCCGTCCACGAGCAGTACTTC
CASSSRTSGRGPPVHEQYF
>TRBJ1-1|TRBV9|.|.
TGTGCCAGCAGCGTAGATCGGGGTTTCACTGAAGCTTTCTTT
CASSVDRGFTEAFF
>TRBJ1-3|TRBV19|.|TRBD1
TGTGCCAGCCAGGACAGGGCTTCTGAAAACACCATATATTTT
CASQDRASENTIYF
>TRBJ2-3|TRBV7-8|.|TRBD2
TGTGCCAGCAGTTCTACCGGGACTAGCGGTTTTATCGATACGCAGTATTTT
CASSSTGTSGFIDTQYF
>TRBJ1-4|TRBV5-8|once|.
TGTGCCAGCAGCTTGGCCGGATTAGGGGCCCGGGGGAGACTGTTTTTT
CASSLAGLGARGRLFF
>TRBJ2-1|TRBV30|.|.
TGTGCCTGGAGTGGGCTGACATCTGGCGAGCAGTTCTTC
CAWSGLTSGEQFF
>TRBJ2-7|TRBV29-1|.|.
TGCAGCGTTGAAGATCCAGAAGTCCTCCAGCAGTACTTC
CSVEDPEVLQQYF
>TRBJ1-2|TRBV4-1|.|TRBD1
TGCGCCAGCAGCCAAATGGACAGGGAAAAGGATGGCTACACCTTC
CASSQMDREKDGYTF
>TRBJ2-1|TRBV4-1|.|.
TGCGCCAGCAGCCAAGCTTCAGCCCAGGGCCGGTTATGGTTCTTC
CASSQASAQGRLWFF
>TRBJ2-1|TRBV6-2/TRBV6-3|.|.
TGTGCCAGCAGTTTGGCGAAAGGTGGCGGAAATGAGCAGTTCTTC
CASSLAKGGGNEQFF
>TRBJ2-7|TRBV5-5|.|.
TGTGCCAGCAGCTTGGAGACAGCGAACTACGAGCAGTACTTC
CASSLETANYEQYF
>TRBJ1-2|TRBV29-1|.|.
TGCAGCGTTGAAGATACGGGAGCGCACTATGGCTACACCTTC
CSVEDTGAHYGYTF
>TRBJ2-7|TRBV2|.|TRBD1
TGTGCCAGCAGTAAGACAGGGTGGGATGAGCAGTACTTC
CASSKTGWDEQYF
>TRBJ2-1|TRBV27|.|TRBD2
TGTGCCACGGGACTAGCGGGAGGACAGAGGACCTACAATGAGCAGTTCTTC
CATGLAGGQRTYNEQFF
>TRBJ2-7|TRBV5-1|.|.
TGCGCCAGCAGCTTGGCCCACAGCTACGAGCAGTACTTC
CASSLAHSYEQYF
>TRBJ2-2|TRBV10-3|once|.
TGTGCCATCAGTCATGACAGGGGGGAGCTGTTTTTT
CAISHDRGELFF
>TRBJ2-3|TRBV6-2/TRBV6-3|once|.
TGTGCCAGCAGTTACCCTCGTACTAGGGTACAACCCCGGGTGGGCACAGATACGCAGTATTTT
CASSYPRTRVQPRVGTDTQYF
>TRBJ2-1|TRBV25-1|.|TRBD2
TGTGCCAGCAGTTTAGCGGGAGGGAGCAATGAGCAGTTCTTC
CASSLAGGSNEQFF
>TRBJ2-7|TRBV29-1|few|.
TGCAGCGTTGACGACGGAGCCTACGAGCAGTACTTC
CSVDDGAYEQYF
>TRBJ2-3|TRBV6-6|.|TRBD2
TGTGCCAGCAGCCCCCCGGGGGGTAGCACAGATACGCAGTATTTT
CASSPPGGSTDTQYF
>TRBJ1-2|TRBV4-2|.|TRBD1
TGTGCCAGCAGCCAAGATTCGACAGGGAACCACCGCGTCTATGGCTACACCTTC
CASSQDSTGNHRVYGYTF
>TRBJ1-2|TRBV10-3|.|TRBD1
TGTGCCATCAGTGTAACGACAGGGTCCTATGGCTACACCTTC
CAISVTTGSYGYTF
>TRBJ1-5|TRBV19|.|TRBD1
TGTGCCAGTACCGTTCAGGGGGCACGTCAGCCCCAGCATTTT
CASTVQGARQPQHF
>TRBJ2-1|TRBV6-5|.|.
TGTGCCAGCAGTTACTCGTCGGGGGGCGGTATAAATGAGCAGTTCTTC
CASSYSSGGGINEQFF
>TRBJ2-7|TRBV6-5|.|.
TGTGCCAGCAAGAACACGGACAGAACCTACGAGCAGTACTTC
CASKNTDRTYEQYF
>TRBJ2-3|TRBV2|.|.
TGTGCCAGCAGGGACTCCGGGACAAGGACCAGCACAGATACGCAGTATTTT
CASRDSGTRTSTDTQYF
>TRBJ1-5|TRBV2|few|TRBD1
TGTGCCAGCAGTCGGGACAGGGTGGAACAGCCCCAGCATTTT
CASSRDRVEQPQHF
>TRBJ1-2|TRBV2|few|TRBD1
TGTGCCAGCAGGGCCCCGACAGGGGTTAACTATGGCTACACCTTC
CASRAPTGVNYGYTF
>TRBJ2-2|TRBV11-2|once|TRBD1
TGTGCCAGCAGAACCGGGACAGGGCCCGGGGAGCTGTTTTTT
CASRTGTGPGELFF
>TRBJ1-5|TRBV6-6|few|.
TGTGCCAGCAGTTACGGGACACCCTATAGCAATCAGCCCCAGCATTTT
CASSYGTPYSNQPQHF
>TRBJ1-2|TRBV12-3/TRBV12-4|.|.
TGTGCCAGCAGTTTAGCGAGGGGACTTGGCTACACCTTC
CASSLARGLGYTF
>TRBJ2-5|TRBV20-1|.|.
TGCAGTGCTAGGATAGTAGAGACCCAGTACTTC
CSARIVETQYF
>TRBJ2-7|TRBV19|.|TRBD1
TGTGCCAGTAGTATGAATTGGGACAGGCGAATTATCTACGAGCAGTACTTC
CASSMNWDRRIIYEQYF
>TRBJ1-1|TRBV27|.|.
TGTGCCAGCAGTTTCCCAGGGAATGAAGCTTTCTTT
CASSFPGNEAFF
>TRBJ2-7|TRBV7-6|.|.
TGTGCCAGCAGCTTAGGGACAGAAGCCTACGAGCAGTACTTC
CASSLGTEAYEQYF
>TRBJ1-1|TRBV3-1/TRBV3-2|.|.
TGTGCCAGCATGTCCCTAGCCCCATTGGAGAACACTGAAGCTTTCTTT
CASMSLAPLENTEAFF
>TRBJ2-2|TRBV27|.|TRBD1
TGTGCCAGCAGTCCCGGACAGGGCGGGAACACCGGGGAGCTGTTTTTT
CASSPGQGGNTGELFF